This TCR beta chain was recorded in a study of shared clonotypes between healthy human individuals. Study as a whole: With ages of 18 to 49, the donors were a couple of women and a few men. The plates for each donor numbered three CD4 naive, three CD4 memory, two CD8 naive and one CD8 memory. Findings and caveats of the study: Represented diversity (both genetic and exposure-history) was limited by the small number of donors.

Germline CDR1 and CDR2: LNHDA and SQIVND (reference sequence). V lost 4 bases and J lost 1; bases outside the gene matches: 16. This CDR3 is 19 amino acids long. On this clone: Its antigen is still unknown.

Several immunoSEQ plates received, in even portions, the genomic DNA of each subset. Here immunoSEQ multiplex PCR was the method, and the copy in TCRdb shows in-frame clones only, minus some. The table shows more than 2 million clones, with 85% to 95% occurring only once. Specimen: naive CD4+ T cells sorted from blood. The subset is: CD45RA+ positively selected. The chain employs TRBV19 and TRBJ1-5; 7 nucleotides line up with TRBD1. This TCR derives from a man aged 18 to 35 in good health. The DNA for the CDR3 is TGTGCCAGTAGTAAGTTCAGGCAGGGGGGTCTTGCGAGCAATCAGCCCCAGCATTTT. Its protein product is CASSKFRQGGLASNQPQHF.